This T cell receptor (beta chain) was profiled in a study of shared clonotypes between healthy human individuals. The V gene lost 2 bases and the J gene lost 4 bases, with 6 bases spanning the gap. Germline-derived CDR1 and CDR2 are KGHSH and LQKENI. This CDR3 comprises 13 residues. Study findings and constraints: Some clonotypes were shared by all four sorted-subset donors, while others were not shared. The non-shared ones had lower generation probabilities than the shared ones.

Note on this clone: Its antigen remains unidentified. Different DNA sequences within this sample yield the same CDR3.

The data were produced by immunoSEQ multiplex PCR, yet TCRdb's version contains in-frame clones alone and is incomplete. This sample has 2 million to 2.5 million clones, with around 92% found just once. The V gene is TRBV18, the J gene TRBJ1-5; D is unclear. This clonotype was obtained from a man younger than 30 in good health. Some clones in this sample may be carry-over from other donors' samples. Material for sequencing was naive CD4+ T cells from PBMCs. Sample subset: CD45RA+ positively selected. For the CDR3, the DNA is TGTGCCAGCTCACCAGGCCAGAATCAGCCCCAGCATTTT. Translated: CASSPGQNQPQHF.